This T cell receptor beta chain comes out of a study of cytomegalovirus exposure and HLA in healthy donors. Produced via immunoSEQ multiplex PCR; TCRdb's table is partial and in-frame only. The sample has about 360,000 clones, roughly 88% seen once. V was trimmed by 0 bases and J by 5 bases, leaving 20 bases between them. The CDR3 spans 17 residues. The germline gives CDR1 SQVTM, CDR2 ANQGSEA. This chain connects TRBV29-1 to TRBJ2-1, with D possibly being TRBD1 (6 bases). This receptor was identified in a woman under 30 in good health and CMV-seronegative. Sequenced input: PBMCs. The CDR3 region has the DNA TGCAGCGTTGAAGAAGTCTTCGGACAGCCCCTAAACAATGAGCAGTTCTTC. Translation gives CSVEEVFGQPLNNEQFF.